This record looks at one TCR beta chain sequence and its context. Its antigen is unidentified. Germline lookup yields CDR1 SGDLS and CDR2 YYNGEE. J gave up 13 bases and V 4 bases, and 13 bases lay outside the gene matches. CDR3 length equals 15 residues. Profiling relied on immunoSEQ multiplex PCR, and the TCRdb table lists in-frame clones only, not all of them. The sample yields about 89,000 clones, about nine tenths seen once. The record originates from a study of OX40 agonist ivuxolimab in advanced cancers. Study context: The dose-escalation cohort had hepatocellular carcinoma, melanoma, renal cell or head and neck cancer. A male proportion of 82.7% was recorded, with mean age around 60 years and range 23 to 79. Findings and caveats of the study: Blood T cells, both CD4+ and CD8+, expanded clonally by week 6 at 0.1 to 3.0 mg/kg.

This sequence joins TRBV9 and TRBJ2-1; 11 nucleotides line up with TRBD2. The sample was CD4+ or CD8+ T cells sorted from blood, taken in a trial of the OX40 agonist ivuxolimab. The sequence came from an adult with an advanced solid tumor such as melanoma, head and neck, liver or kidney cancer. The CDR3 here is CASSRNQGTSGSQFF. CDR3 coding DNA: TGTGCCAGCAGCAGGAATCAGGGGACTAGCGGCTCCCAGTTCTTC.